The T cell receptor beta chain described here comes from a study of T cells in Graves' hyperthyroidism and ophthalmopathy. The CDR3 is 14 amino acids. V was cut by 1 base and J by 3 bases, with 9 bases left in between. In germline, CDR1 is LNHDA, CDR2 SQIVND (reference sequence). Researchers amplified the TCR beta CDR3 regions from RNA transcripts. HTBI primers were used for first-round RT-PCR of the TCR CDR3. TCRdb redid the calling of the multiplex PCR reads with MiXCR, one entry per CDR3 protein. Of 250,000 to 300,000 distinct CDR3 sequences listed, 13% were seen once; the top ten hold 6% to 8%. This clonotype was counted many times.

The chain couples TRBV19 to TRBJ1-1; D gene unclear. This receptor was identified in a woman aged 25 to 45 with Graves' hyperthyroidism that later progressed to Graves' ophthalmopathy. Sequencing used blood. CDR3 nucleotide sequence: TGTGCCAGTAGTATAGGTTCTGCTCACACTGAAGCTTTCTTT. It yields the protein CASSIGSAHTEAFF.